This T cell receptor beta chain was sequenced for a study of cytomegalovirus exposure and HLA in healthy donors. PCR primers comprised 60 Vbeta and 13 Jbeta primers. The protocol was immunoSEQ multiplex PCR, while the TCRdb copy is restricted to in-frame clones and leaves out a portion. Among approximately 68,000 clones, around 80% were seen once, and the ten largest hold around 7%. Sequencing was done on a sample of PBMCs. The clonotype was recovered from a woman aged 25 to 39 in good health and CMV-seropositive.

CDR3 region: CASIMDSRLLESGANVLTF. DNA for the CDR3: TGTGCCAGCATTATGGACAGTCGCCTCCTGGAATCTGGGGCCAACGTCCTGACTTTC. This chain uses TRBV6-4 with TRBJ2-6; TRBD1 is a possible D gene (6 bases). Trimming stripped 7 bases from V and 1 base from J, with 23 bases between. Per germline, CDR1 MRHNA and CDR2 SNTAGT. This CDR3 has 19 residues.